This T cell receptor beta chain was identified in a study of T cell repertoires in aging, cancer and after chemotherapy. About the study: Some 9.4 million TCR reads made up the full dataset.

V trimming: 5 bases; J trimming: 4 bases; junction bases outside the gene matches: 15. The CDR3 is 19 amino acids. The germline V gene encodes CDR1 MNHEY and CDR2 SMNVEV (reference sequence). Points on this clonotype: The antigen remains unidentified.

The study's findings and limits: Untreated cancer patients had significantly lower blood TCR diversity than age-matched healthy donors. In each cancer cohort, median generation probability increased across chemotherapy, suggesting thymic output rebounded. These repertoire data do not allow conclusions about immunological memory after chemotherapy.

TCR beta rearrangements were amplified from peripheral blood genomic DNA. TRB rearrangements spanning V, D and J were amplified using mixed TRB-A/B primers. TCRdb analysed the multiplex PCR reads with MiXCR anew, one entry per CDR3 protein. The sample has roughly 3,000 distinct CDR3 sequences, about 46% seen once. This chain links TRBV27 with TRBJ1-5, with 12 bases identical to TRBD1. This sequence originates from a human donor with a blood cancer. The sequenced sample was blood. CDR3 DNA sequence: TGTGCCAGCAGTCCCGGGACAGGGGGCCGTATGGTATGGAATCAGCCCCAGCATTTT. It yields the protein CASSPGTGGRMVWNQPQHF.